Listed below are T cell receptor beta chains from one sample, sequenced in a study of graft-versus-host responses after intestinal transplantation. Generated by immunoSEQ multiplex PCR, the TCRdb table keeps only in-frame clones and is missing some. The data hold approximately 1,000 clones, with 85% to 95% observed a single time. The material sequenced was PBMCs, taken 9 days after transplant. These receptors all come from a human patient who received an intestinal transplant, so some T cells may come from the graft donor. Both conserved end residues are part of each CDR3. Fields, in order: clone size, J gene, D gene, V gene, CDR3 DNA, CDR3 protein. D genes are given only for firm matches. Where a row states a size, it is once, few, many or the class of an expanded clone; other rows omit it.

- | TRBJ2-3 | - | TRBV21-1 | TGTGCCAGCAGCAAAGTTGGTGGCTGGGACGGGTCAGATACGCAGTATTTT | CASSKVGGWDGSDTQYF
- | TRBJ1-1 | - | TRBV14 | TGTGCCAGCAGCCAAGATATGCTCGGTGACGCTTTCTTT | CASSQDMLGDAFF
- | TRBJ2-2 | TRBD2 | TRBV6-5 | TGTGCCACCATAGCGGGCAACACCGGGGAGCTGTTTTTT | CATIAGNTGELFF
- | TRBJ2-5 | TRBD2 | TRBV2 | TGTGCCAGCAGTGATCCCAGCGGGGGGGCCGTACAAGAGACCCAGTACTTC | CASSDPSGGAVQETQYF
- | TRBJ1-6 | - | TRBV12-5 | TGTGCTAGTGGTTTGGTATTGACGGACAATTCACCCCTCCACTTT | CASGLVLTDNSPLHF
- | TRBJ1-5 | - | TRBV10-1 | TGCGCCAGCAGTGAAGGATACAATCAGCCCCAGCATTTT | CASSEGYNQPQHF
few | TRBJ1-3 | - | TRBV19 | TGTGCCAGTAATGGCTTCTCTGGAAACACCATATATTTT | CASNGFSGNTIYF
- | TRBJ2-3 | - | TRBV7-3 | TGTGCCAGCAGCCACCCGGACGACACAGATACGCAGTATTTT | CASSHPDDTDTQYF
- | TRBJ2-2 | - | TRBV7-6 | TGTGCCAGCAGCCCCCTGGACAGAGGGCCCAACACCGGGGAGCTGTTTTTT | CASSPLDRGPNTGELFF
- | TRBJ1-4 | TRBD1 | TRBV6-5 | TGTGCCAGCAGTTACTTGGACAGGGGGCCTGATGAAAAACTGTTTTTT | CASSYLDRGPDEKLFF
- | TRBJ2-3 | - | TRBV27 | TGTGCCAGCTCGGTTAGCTCAACAGATACGCAGTATTTT | CASSVSSTDTQYF
- | TRBJ1-3 | TRBD1 | TRBV28 | TGTGCCAGCAGTCGACAGGTGACAGGGTCTGGAAACACCATATATTTT | CASSRQVTGSGNTIYF
- | TRBJ2-7 | - | TRBV5-4 | TGTGCCAGCAGCTTTCCAGGCGAGGGCATCTACGAGCAGTACTTC | CASSFPGEGIYEQYF